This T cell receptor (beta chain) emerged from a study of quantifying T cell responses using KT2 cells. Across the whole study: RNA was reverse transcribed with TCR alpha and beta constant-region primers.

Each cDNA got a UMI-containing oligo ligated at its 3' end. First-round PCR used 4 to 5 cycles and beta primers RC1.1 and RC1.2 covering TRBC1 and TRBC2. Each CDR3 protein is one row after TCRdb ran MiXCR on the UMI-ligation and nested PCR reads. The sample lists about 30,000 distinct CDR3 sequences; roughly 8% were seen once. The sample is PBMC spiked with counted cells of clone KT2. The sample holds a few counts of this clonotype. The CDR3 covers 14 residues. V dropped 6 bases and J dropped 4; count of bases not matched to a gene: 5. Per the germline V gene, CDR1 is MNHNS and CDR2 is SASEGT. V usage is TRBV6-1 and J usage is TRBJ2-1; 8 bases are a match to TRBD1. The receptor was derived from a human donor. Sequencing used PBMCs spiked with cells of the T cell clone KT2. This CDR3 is CASREQGVYNEQFF. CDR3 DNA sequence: TGTGCCAGCAGAGAACAGGGGGTTTACAATGAGCAGTTCTTC.